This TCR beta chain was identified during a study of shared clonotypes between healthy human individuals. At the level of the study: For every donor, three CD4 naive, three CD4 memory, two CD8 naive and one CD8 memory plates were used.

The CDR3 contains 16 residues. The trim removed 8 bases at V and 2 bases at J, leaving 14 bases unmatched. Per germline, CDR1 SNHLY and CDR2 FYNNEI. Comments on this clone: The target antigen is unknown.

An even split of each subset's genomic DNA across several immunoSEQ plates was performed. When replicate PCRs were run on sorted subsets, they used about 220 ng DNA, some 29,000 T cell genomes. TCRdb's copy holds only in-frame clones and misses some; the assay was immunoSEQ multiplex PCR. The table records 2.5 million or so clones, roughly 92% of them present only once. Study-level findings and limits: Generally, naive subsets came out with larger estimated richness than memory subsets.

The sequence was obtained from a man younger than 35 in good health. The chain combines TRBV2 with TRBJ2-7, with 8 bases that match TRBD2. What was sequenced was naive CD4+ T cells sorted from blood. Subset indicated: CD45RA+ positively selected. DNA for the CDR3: TGTGCCAGCGCGACTAGCGTTCTCCGAGGGGCCTACGAGCAGTACTTC. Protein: CASATSVLRGAYEQYF.